The following is a TCR beta chain sequence with its context. What it recognizes is unknown. Germline CDR1 SGDLS, CDR2 YYNGEE. V was cut by 3 bases and J by 8 bases, with 8 bases left in between. The CDR3 length is 12 residues. Time point of the sample: pre-sensitization, week 0. Treatment indicated: therapeutic diphenylcyclopropenone sensitization with weekly scalp DPC. Individual cDNA molecules received unique molecular identifiers in the library. TCRdb used MiXCR to reprocess the RACE reads, holding one entry per CDR3 protein. The top ten clones hold under 3% of a sample with 150,000 to 200,000 distinct CDR3 sequences, 30% of them seen once. This sample was taken from a study of human T cells and chemical hapten exposure. The study's findings and limits: Compared with pre-sensitization or healthy control sets, expanded TCRs clustered more.

The clonotype originates from a woman aged 25-40 years with alopecia areata. Some clones in this sample may be carry-over from other donors' samples. This specimen was whole blood, taken in connection with sensitization to the hapten diphenylcyclopropenone (DPC). The V call is TRBV9, the J call TRBJ2-2; D gene unclear. The CDR3 spells CASSAGEGELFF. The CDR3 DNA reads TGTGCCAGCAGCGCTGGGGAAGGGGAGCTGTTTTTT.